These T cell receptor beta chains were read from a single sample in a study of cytomegalovirus exposure and HLA in healthy donors. Produced via immunoSEQ multiplex PCR; TCRdb's table is partial and in-frame only. The sample shows 130,000 or so clones, approximately 84% of them seen only once. Material for sequencing was PBMCs. Receptors originate from a woman under 30 in good health and CMV-seronegative. CDR3s include the opening cysteine and the closing phenylalanine or tryptophan. The order of the fields is clone size, J gene, D gene, CDR3 length, V gene, CDR3 protein, CDR3 DNA. D genes are given only for firm matches. For some rows the clone size is stated as once, few or many, or as a class when expanded; others skip it.

clone_size: NA
j_call: TRBJ2-7
d_call: TRBD2
cdr3_length: 15
v_call: TRBV9
cdr3_aa: CASSVGPSGSYEQYF
cdr3_nt: TGTGCCAGCAGCGTAGGTCCTAGCGGATCTTACGAGCAGTACTTC

clone_size: NA
j_call: TRBJ1-1
d_call: NA
cdr3_length: 14
v_call: TRBV2
cdr3_aa: CASSEAPRDTEAFF
cdr3_nt: TGTGCCAGCAGTGAAGCGCCCAGGGACACTGAAGCTTTCTTT

clone_size: few
j_call: TRBJ2-6
d_call: TRBD1
cdr3_length: 16
v_call: TRBV7-8
cdr3_aa: CASSPQGALGANVLTF
cdr3_nt: TGTGCCAGCAGCCCCCAGGGGGCGCTCGGGGCCAACGTCCTGACTTTC

clone_size: NA
j_call: TRBJ1-4
d_call: NA
cdr3_length: 16
v_call: TRBV7-8
cdr3_aa: CASSSFYRSGNEKLFF
cdr3_nt: TGTGCCAGCAGCTCTTTCTACAGAAGCGGTAATGAAAAACTGTTTTTT

clone_size: NA
j_call: TRBJ2-5
d_call: TRBD1
cdr3_length: 14
v_call: TRBV19
cdr3_aa: CASSPWDSQETQYF
cdr3_nt: TGTGCCAGTAGTCCCTGGGACAGCCAAGAGACCCAGTACTTC

clone_size: NA
j_call: TRBJ1-2
d_call: NA
cdr3_length: 13
v_call: TRBV5-1
cdr3_aa: CASQREPRYGYTF
cdr3_nt: TGCGCCAGCCAACGGGAACCGCGGTATGGCTACACCTTC

clone_size: NA
j_call: TRBJ2-1
d_call: TRBD1
cdr3_length: 17
v_call: TRBV5-1
cdr3_aa: CASSLGGTGDSYNEQFF
cdr3_nt: TGCGCCAGCAGCTTGGGGGGGACAGGGGACTCCTACAATGAGCAGTTCTTC

clone_size: once
j_call: TRBJ1-1
d_call: TRBD1
cdr3_length: 16
v_call: TRBV4-1
cdr3_aa: CASSDLGQGKNTEAFF
cdr3_nt: TGCGCCAGCAGCGATCTCGGACAGGGAAAGAACACTGAAGCTTTCTTT

clone_size: NA
j_call: TRBJ2-5
d_call: TRBD2
cdr3_length: 12
v_call: TRBV28
cdr3_aa: CASNLAGTGQYF
cdr3_nt: TGTGCCAGCAACCTAGCGGGTACGGGCCAGTACTTC

clone_size: NA
j_call: TRBJ2-7
d_call: TRBD2
cdr3_length: 17
v_call: TRBV27
cdr3_aa: CASSDLPLGAGSYEQYF
cdr3_nt: TGTGCCAGCAGTGATCTCCCATTAGGAGCGGGGTCCTACGAGCAGTACTTC

clone_size: once
j_call: TRBJ2-3
d_call: TRBD2
cdr3_length: 15
v_call: TRBV30
cdr3_aa: CAWAPGLRFTDTQYF
cdr3_nt: TGTGCCTGGGCCCCGGGACTAAGGTTCACAGATACGCAGTATTTT

clone_size: NA
j_call: TRBJ2-7
d_call: TRBD2
cdr3_length: 16
v_call: TRBV7-9
cdr3_aa: CASSLRGGLESNEQYF
cdr3_nt: TGTGCCAGCAGCCTACGGGGGGGCCTGGAGAGCAACGAGCAGTACTTC

clone_size: NA
j_call: TRBJ2-5
d_call: TRBD2
cdr3_length: 16
v_call: TRBV13
cdr3_aa: CASSHSAGGRQETQYF
cdr3_nt: TGTGCCAGCAGCCATTCGGCCGGGGGGAGACAAGAGACCCAGTACTTC

clone_size: NA
j_call: TRBJ1-1
d_call: NA
cdr3_length: 15
v_call: TRBV7-9
cdr3_aa: CASSPVGEVGAEAFF
cdr3_nt: TGTGCCAGCAGTCCCGTTGGGGAAGTAGGGGCTGAAGCTTTCTTT

clone_size: NA
j_call: TRBJ2-1
d_call: TRBD1
cdr3_length: 15
v_call: TRBV6-1
cdr3_aa: CASSTPGQGRGEQFF
cdr3_nt: TGTGCCAGCAGTACCCCGGGACAGGGTCGCGGGGAGCAGTTCTTC

clone_size: NA
j_call: TRBJ1-1
d_call: TRBD1
cdr3_length: 18
v_call: TRBV5-6
cdr3_aa: CASSPGAGSRTGRTEAFF
cdr3_nt: TGTGCCAGCAGCCCCGGGGCAGGGAGTAGGACAGGTCGGACTGAAGCTTTCTTT

clone_size: few
j_call: TRBJ1-1
d_call: NA
cdr3_length: 15
v_call: TRBV4-1
cdr3_aa: CASSPSGAGRTEAFF
cdr3_nt: TGCGCCAGCAGTCCGAGCGGGGCCGGGAGGACTGAAGCTTTCTTT

clone_size: NA
j_call: TRBJ1-1
d_call: NA
cdr3_length: 13
v_call: TRBV18
cdr3_aa: CASCTGFNTEAFF
cdr3_nt: TGTGCCAGCTGCACAGGGTTTAACACTGAAGCTTTCTTT

clone_size: few
j_call: TRBJ1-2
d_call: NA
cdr3_length: 14
v_call: TRBV4-2
cdr3_aa: CASSPPRDSYGYTF
cdr3_nt: TGTGCCAGCAGCCCGCCTAGGGACTCCTATGGCTACACCTTC

clone_size: NA
j_call: TRBJ1-1
d_call: NA
cdr3_length: 13
v_call: TRBV5-6
cdr3_aa: CASSSRGSIPPEF
cdr3_nt: TGTGCCAGCAGCTCACGGGGTTCCATTCCCCCCGAGTTT

clone_size: NA
j_call: TRBJ1-2
d_call: TRBD1
cdr3_length: 15
v_call: TRBV4-1
cdr3_aa: CASSPLPQGARGYTF
cdr3_nt: TGCGCCAGCAGCCCGCTTCCACAGGGGGCGCGTGGCTACACCTTC

clone_size: NA
j_call: TRBJ2-3
d_call: TRBD2
cdr3_length: 16
v_call: TRBV4-1
cdr3_aa: CASSQEAGLPTDTQYF
cdr3_nt: TGCGCCAGCAGCCAAGAGGCGGGACTACCCACAGATACGCAGTATTTT

clone_size: NA
j_call: TRBJ2-4
d_call: TRBD1
cdr3_length: 16
v_call: TRBV5-1
cdr3_aa: CASSLGTDLAKNIQYF
cdr3_nt: TGCGCCAGCAGCCTAGGGACAGACCTAGCCAAAAACATTCAGTACTTC

clone_size: NA
j_call: TRBJ2-3
d_call: NA
cdr3_length: 14
v_call: TRBV6-4
cdr3_aa: CASSINRETDTQYF
cdr3_nt: TGTGCCAGCAGTATAAACAGGGAGACAGATACGCAGTATTTT

clone_size: NA
j_call: TRBJ2-5
d_call: TRBD1
cdr3_length: 14
v_call: TRBV27
cdr3_aa: CASSEGTAQETQYF
cdr3_nt: TGTGCCAGCAGTGAGGGGACAGCCCAAGAGACCCAGTACTTC

clone_size: NA
j_call: TRBJ2-7
d_call: NA
cdr3_length: 15
v_call: TRBV2
cdr3_aa: CASGQDLSGSYEQYF
cdr3_nt: TGTGCCAGCGGGCAGGACCTTAGCGGTTCCTACGAGCAGTACTTC

clone_size: NA
j_call: TRBJ2-2
d_call: NA
cdr3_length: 16
v_call: TRBV14
cdr3_aa: CASSRRGQVNTGELFF
cdr3_nt: TGTGCCAGCAGCCGCCGTGGTCAGGTGAACACCGGGGAGCTGTTTTTT

clone_size: NA
j_call: TRBJ1-1
d_call: NA
cdr3_length: 14
v_call: TRBV19
cdr3_aa: CASSIGVEDTEAFF
cdr3_nt: TGTGCCAGTAGTATAGGTGTAGAGGACACTGAAGCTTTCTTT

clone_size: NA
j_call: TRBJ2-1
d_call: TRBD2
cdr3_length: 16
v_call: TRBV27
cdr3_aa: CASIGTSGRTYNEQFF
cdr3_nt: TGTGCCAGCATCGGGACTAGCGGGAGAACCTACAATGAGCAGTTCTTC

clone_size: NA
j_call: TRBJ1-4
d_call: NA
cdr3_length: 14
v_call: TRBV6-5
cdr3_aa: CASSRSQESEKLFF
cdr3_nt: TGTGCCAGCAGTCGTTCTCAGGAAAGTGAAAAACTGTTTTTT

clone_size: NA
j_call: TRBJ2-7
d_call: TRBD1
cdr3_length: 14
v_call: TRBV2
cdr3_aa: CASGQGALSYEQYF
cdr3_nt: TGTGCCAGCGGGCAGGGGGCGCTTTCTTACGAGCAGTACTTC